This TCR beta chain came from a study of T cells after posttransplantation cyclophosphamide. Measured with immunoSEQ multiplex PCR; TCRdb has only the in-frame clones, and not every one. The sample records 10,000 to 13,000 clones, 85% to 95% being singletons. Regarding the study as a whole: Tissue-infiltrating T cells from skin or gut overlapped little with blood T cells. TRB clonality was highly associated with recipient CMV seropositivity and reactivation.

Trimming stripped 0 bases from V and 11 bases from J, with 4 bases between. Germline-derived CDR1 and CDR2 are MNHEY and SVGAGI. The CDR3 extends over 10 amino acids. About this clone itself: The antigen remains undetermined.

The genes are TRBV6-5 and TRBJ1-1; D gene unclear. This receptor was taken from a man younger than 40 in good health and a related stem cell transplant donor. What was sequenced was naive CD8+ T cells sorted from PBMCs. CDR3 coding DNA: TGTGCCAGCAGTTACTCGGCCGCTTTCTTT. Translation: CASSYSAAFF.